The source of this T cell receptor beta chain is a study of siplizumab effects on memory and regulatory T cells. The J segment lost 4 bases and the V segment lost 6 bases, leaving 5 bases of the junction unmatched. The germline CDR1 and CDR2 sequences are SEHNR and FQNEAQ (reference sequence). This CDR3 spans 14 amino acids. Produced via immunoSEQ multiplex PCR; TCRdb's table is partial and in-frame only. The table has around 100,000 clones, about 93% seen once. Sequencing used non-Treg CD4+ T cells sorted from blood. This chain links TRBV7-9 with TRBJ2-5, with TRBD1 matching 10 bases. This sequence originates from a human donor in good health. The CDR3: CASRGDRGGETQYF. Written as DNA, the CDR3 is TGTGCCAGCAGGGGGGACAGGGGCGGAGAGACCCAGTACTTC.